The 16 T cell receptor beta chains presented below share a single source sample, sequenced in a study of shared clonotypes between healthy human individuals. Here immunoSEQ multiplex PCR was the method, and the copy in TCRdb shows in-frame clones only, minus some. Of over 1.5 million clones listed, approximately 98% are singletons. Sequencing was done on a sample of naive CD4+ T cells sorted from blood. The subset denotes: CD45RA+ positively selected. These receptor sequences come from a man aged 25-40 years in good health.

The CDR3 loop reads CASAADWSSYEQYF. The CDR3, as DNA: TGTGCCAGCGCTGCGGACTGGAGCTCCTACGAGCAGTACTTC. The chain has TRBV2 and TRBJ2-7; a possible D gene is TRBD2 (5 bases). Deletions cut 8 bases from V and 0 bases from J, with 14 bases between. The CDR3 loop spans 14 amino acids. Germline assignment: CDR1 SNHLY and CDR2 FYNNEI.

Concerning this clone: The sample carries other DNA sequences with the same CDR3. The gene calls are TRBV7-2 and TRBJ1-5; D uncertain. The V end was cut by 0 bases, the J end by 4 bases, with 4 bases between. The CDR3 runs 13 residues. Germline-derived CDR1 and CDR2 are SGHTA and FQGNSA. The CDR3 region is CASSLALNQPQHF. CDR3 DNA sequence: TGTGCCAGCAGCTTAGCTCTAAATCAGCCCCAGCATTTT.

This clone occurred once. The rearrangement uses TRBV5-6 and TRBJ1-2, with TRBD1 matching 7 bases. The CDR3 length is 13 residues. V shed 4 bases, J shed 4 bases, and the junction held 4 bases outside the gene matches. CDR1 and CDR2 (germline): SGHDT, YYEEEE. DNA for the CDR3: TGTGCCAGCAGCCAGGGACAGCCCTATGGCTACACCTTC. It specifies CASSQGQPYGYTF.

The chain links TRBV19 to TRBJ2-1, with TRBD2 matching 12 bases. J lost 9 bases, V lost 7 bases, and 10 bases had no gene match. Germline CDR1 is LNHDA and CDR2 is SQIVND (reference sequence). The CDR3 sequence is 15 residues long. The CDR3 here is CASTTLAGGLGEQFF. The CDR3 DNA is TGTGCCAGTACCACCCTAGCGGGAGGGTTGGGTGAGCAGTTCTTC.

Written as DNA, the CDR3 is TGTGCCAGCAGCCCCGGACAGAACTCCTACGAGCAGTACTTC. Protein: CASSPGQNSYEQYF. V and J are TRBV9 and TRBJ2-7; a weak D match, TRBD1 (6 bases). Trimming removed 4 bases at V and 0 bases at J, with 11 bases between. CDR1 is SGDLS, CDR2 YYNGEE, per germline. The CDR3 loop spans 14 amino acids.

About this clone: In the same sample, other DNA sequences code for this CDR3. The V and J genes are TRBV9 and TRBJ2-3, with TRBD2 matching over 11 bases. Trimming cost V 2 bases and J 2 bases; bases outside gene matches: 1. This CDR3 has 15 residues. Germline V gene lookup returns CDR1 SGDLS and CDR2 YYNGEE. The CDR3 sequence: CASSVGLADTDTQYF. DNA of the CDR3: TGTGCCAGCAGCGTGGGACTAGCGGACACAGATACGCAGTATTTT.

This clone appeared a single time. The same CDR3 is also encoded by other DNA sequences in this sample. The chain is built from TRBV5-1 and TRBJ1-5; D not certain. Germline V gives CDR1 SGHRS, CDR2 YFSETQ. V was clipped by 0 bases and J by 3 bases, with 10 bases between them. The CDR3 is 15 amino acids. In DNA form, the CDR3 reads TGCGCCAGCAGCTTGGCAGGTTCCTTCAATCAGCCCCAGCATTTT. Protein: CASSLAGSFNQPQHF.

V usage is TRBV28 and J usage is TRBJ1-3, with D unclear. The CDR3 totals 12 residues. The ends were cut back, 5 bases at V and 13 bases at J, with 15 bases in the middle. Germline loops: CDR1 MDHEN, CDR2 SYDVKM. The CDR3 nucleotides are TGTGCCAGCAGTATCGGGCGTTCGGGGATATATTTT. It encodes CASSIGRSGIYF. The full variable domain, completed using reference TRBV28 and TRBJ1-3, is DVKVTQSSRYLVKRTGEKVFLECVQDMDHENMFWYRQDPGLGLRLIYFSYDVKMKEKGDIPEGYSVSREKKERFSLILESASTNQTSMYLCASSIGRSGIYFGEGSWLTVV.

The V call is TRBV5-1, the J call TRBJ2-1, with D possibly being TRBD2 (5 bases). CDR1 and CDR2 (germline): SGHRS, YFSETQ. The V end was cut by 0 bases, the J end by 11 bases, with 9 bases between. CDR3 size: 12 residues. The CDR3 here is CASSLETTKQFF. CDR3 DNA: TGCGCCAGCAGCTTGGAGACTACCAAGCAGTTCTTC.

The V gene is TRBV18, the J gene TRBJ2-2, with 10 positions matching TRBD2. The germline CDR1 and CDR2 sequences are KGHSH and LQKENI. The CDR3 length is 15 residues. With 2 bases clipped from V and 6 bases from J, the junction kept 3 bases outside the gene matches. The CDR3 loop reads CASSPSSGSSGELFF. For the CDR3, the DNA is TGTGCCAGCTCACCATCTAGCGGGAGTTCCGGGGAGCTGTTTTTT.

This chain joins TRBV18 and TRBJ1-4; possibly TRBD1 for D (6 bases). The V and J ends lost 3 bases and 1 base respectively, with 9 bases between them. CDR1 and CDR2 from the germline V gene are KGHSH and LQKENI. The CDR3 loop spans 15 amino acids. CDR3 nucleotide sequence: TGTGCCAGCTCACCTAAACAGGGAACTAATGAAAAACTGTTTTTT. It translates to CASSPKQGTNEKLFF.

V usage is TRBV23-1 and J usage is TRBJ2-1, with a weak D call TRBD1 (5 bases). TRBV23-1 is reported as an ORF; its role is uncertain. The CDR3 is 15 residues long. The ends were cut back, 4 bases at V and 3 bases at J, with 13 bases in the middle. This CDR3 reads CASSPLRDSYNEQFF. CDR3 DNA sequence: TGCGCCAGCAGTCCCCTGCGAGACAGCTACAATGAGCAGTTCTTC.

The CDR3 loop reads CASSLDLYTYEQYF. DNA for the CDR3: TGTGCCAGCAGTTTAGACTTATACACCTACGAGCAGTACTTC. The rearrangement joins TRBV27 to TRBJ2-7, with unresolved D. Trimming left V 2 bases short and J 2 bases short, with 10 bases between. Germline V CDR1 and CDR2: MNHEY, SMNVEV (reference sequence). CDR3 length equals 14 residues.

This clone occurred once. Other DNA sequences in this sample translate to the same CDR3. The V gene is TRBV6-5, the J gene TRBJ2-7, with 10 bases that match TRBD2. The CDR3 extends over 13 amino acids. Per germline, CDR1 MNHEY and CDR2 SVGAGI. V trimming: 6 bases; J trimming: 4 bases; junction bases outside the gene matches: 3. CDR3 coding DNA: TGTGCCAGCAGGTCTAGCGGGAGTTACGAGCAGTACTTC. This translates into CASRSSGSYEQYF.

This sequence joins TRBV28 and TRBJ2-2, with D perhaps matching TRBD1 (5 bases). The CDR3 sequence is 14 residues long. V lost 8 bases and J 0 bases, leaving 10 bases between the germline ends. The germline V gene encodes CDR1 MDHEN and CDR2 SYDVKM. CDR3 nucleotide sequence: TGTGCCAGCTATCGACAGACGAACACCGGGGAGCTGTTTTTT. This encodes CASYRQTNTGELFF.

This sequence joins TRBV6-1 and TRBJ2-7; 7 bases match TRBD1. This CDR3 comprises 13 residues. Germline V gene sequence: CDR1 MNHNS, CDR2 SASEGT. V lost 6 bases to trimming and J lost 5 bases; unmatched junction nucleotides: 7. The CDR3 protein is CASRRQGLNEQYF. CDR3 in DNA: TGTGCCAGCAGGCGACAGGGTTTGAACGAGCAGTACTTC.